This TCR beta chain comes out of a study of T cell responses to AZD1222 COVID-19 vaccine. Study results and caveats: Reports say nearly half of spike-specific TCRs go after unmutated variant regions. Donors were largely white British and mainly female; clonal diversity was possibly underestimated. Every sample of the repertoires postdated the peak T cell response. CD4 TCRs linked to vaccination spanned spike, dominating at 160-218 and 743-854.

A note on this clone: Its antigen is unidentified.

V lost 2 bases to trimming and J lost 7 bases, with 11 bases between them. The CDR3 extends over 13 amino acids. Looked up from germline, CDR1 is MNHNS and CDR2 is SASEGT. Method: immunoSEQ multiplex PCR; TCRdb's copy keeps in-frame clones and lacks some. This table holds around 140,000 clones, about 90% found once. This sequence was found in an adult who received the AZD1222 COVID-19 vaccine. The sequences come from peripheral blood, collected 28 days after the second AZD1222 dose. The chain carries TRBV6-1 and TRBJ2-5; D is uncertain. The CDR3 protein is CASSESPGMTQYF. The CDR3, as DNA: TGTGCCAGCAGTGAAAGTCCGGGTATGACCCAGTACTTC.